The clone carrying this T cell receptor beta chain was observed many times. Its antigen is not identified. The CDR3 has 14 residues. Per the germline V gene, CDR1 is SGHVS and CDR2 is FQNEAQ. Trimming removed 7 bases from V and 2 bases from J, with 12 bases in between. This entry belongs to a study of T cell repertoires in cytomegalovirus infection. Across the whole study: Recently identified HLA-C-restricted CMV epitopes were used, and well-studied HLA-B-restricted CMV epitopes were used as well. CMV infection together with matching HLA type was indicated by public TCR beta signatures.

TCRdb passed the reads through MiXCR, listing each CDR3 protein once. This sample has some 940,000 distinct CDR3 sequences; around 32% occur once, and the top ten carry 13%. Whole-study findings and limits: CMV-specific TCR beta clonotypes restricted by HLA-C were the ones dominating the ex vivo response.

The sample was cultured CD8+ T cells from PBMCs, taken from culture after CMV antigen stimulation. The chain links TRBV7-8 to TRBJ1-5; D unresolved. The clonotype comes from a human donor in good health (CMV status not recorded). Some clones in this sample may be carry-over from other donors' samples. The DNA for the CDR3 is TGTGCCAGCAACCCTAGCGGTCGCAATCAGCCCCAGCATTTT. The encoded protein is CASNPSGRNQPQHF.